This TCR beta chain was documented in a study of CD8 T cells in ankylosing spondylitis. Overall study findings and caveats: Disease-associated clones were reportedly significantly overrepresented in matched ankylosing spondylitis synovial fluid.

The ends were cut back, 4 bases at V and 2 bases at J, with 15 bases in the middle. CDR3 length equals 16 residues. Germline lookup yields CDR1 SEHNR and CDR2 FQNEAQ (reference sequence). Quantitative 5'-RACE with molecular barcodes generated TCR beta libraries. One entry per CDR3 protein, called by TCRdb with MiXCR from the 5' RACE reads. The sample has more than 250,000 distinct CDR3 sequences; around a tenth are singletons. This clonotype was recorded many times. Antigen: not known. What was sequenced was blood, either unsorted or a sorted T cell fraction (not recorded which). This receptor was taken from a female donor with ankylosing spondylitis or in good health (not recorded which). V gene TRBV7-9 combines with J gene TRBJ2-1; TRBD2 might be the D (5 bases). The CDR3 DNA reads TGTGCCAGCAGCTCCGAGCGAGGGTATACCTACAATGAGCAGTTCTTC. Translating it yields CASSSERGYTYNEQFF.